The present T cell receptor beta chain was sequenced within a study of cytomegalovirus exposure and HLA in healthy donors. Study results and caveats: Judged likely to be a sequencing artifact was a cluster of highly shared sequence variants. An ancestry cluster, one associated with Asian ancestry, reportedly showed fewer N-insertions than the 666-donor mean in a later analysis.

About this clone: What it binds is unknown.

The CDR3 covers 16 residues. Deletions cut 1 base from V and 0 bases from J, with 11 bases between. CDR1 is SGHVS, CDR2 FNYEAQ, per germline. Use of 60 Vbeta and 13 Jbeta primers characterized the PCR. Data came from immunoSEQ multiplex PCR; TCRdb stores just in-frame clones and leaves some out. The sample lists 120,000 or so clones; around 76% were seen once. Specimen: PBMCs. The sequence was collected from a man aged 25-45 years in good health and CMV-seropositive. The J gene is TRBJ2-3, the V gene TRBV7-6, with D perhaps TRBD1 (6 bases). This CDR3 is CASSLGAGDSTDTQYF. In nucleotides, the CDR3 is TGTGCCAGCAGCTTAGGTGCAGGGGATAGCACAGATACGCAGTATTTT. Filled out from reference TRBV7-6 and TRBJ2-3, the complete variable domain reads GAGVSQSPRYKVTKRGQDVALRCDPISGHVSLYWYRQALGQGPEFLTYFNYEAQQDKSGLPNDRFSAERPEGSISTLTIQRTEQRDSAMYRCASSLGAGDSTDTQYFGPGTRLTVL.